Listed here are 27 T cell receptor beta chains from one sample, sequenced in a study of T-cell reconstitution after alpha-beta-depleted transplantation in children. Library preparation (for TCRbeta) was performed with unique molecular identifiers. A single record per CDR3 protein comes from TCRdb applying MiXCR to the PCR reads. The repertoire holds a few hundred thousand distinct CDR3 sequences, with 10% to 15% as singletons. The specimen comprised PBMCs, mostly from graft donor cells, sampled 360 days after TCRalphabeta/CD19-depleted stem cell transplant. The source of these receptors is a male patient between 10 and 17 years old who had a stem cell transplant for acute myeloid leukemia, so the T cells may come from the graft donor.

This clonotype turned up a few times. The chain joins TRBV4-3 to TRBJ2-1; 8 bases agree with TRBD1. This CDR3 comprises 17 residues. V dropped 3 bases and J dropped 10; count of bases not matched to a gene: 17. The germline V gene has CDR1 LGHNA and CDR2 YSLEER. The CDR3 region is CASSQGPTGGAAGEQFF. The CDR3 nucleotides read TGCGCCAGCAGCCAGGGACCAACAGGGGGAGCGGCGGGCGAGCAGTTCTTC.

The CDR3 protein is CASSVVGQGGRKQYF. CDR3 DNA: TGTGCCAGCAGCGTAGTGGGACAGGGGGGAAGGAAGCAGTACTTC. The genes are TRBV9 and TRBJ2-7; 11 positions agree with TRBD1. The CDR3 has 15 amino acids. Germline V CDR1 and CDR2: SGDLS, YYNGEE. J gave up 8 bases and V 0 bases, and 7 bases lay outside the gene matches.

This clonotype was counted ten times or more. The V and J genes are TRBV6-5 and TRBJ2-2, with 8 bases aligning to TRBD1. The germline CDR1 and CDR2 sequences are MNHEY and SVGAGI. The trim removed 4 bases at V and 5 bases at J, leaving 6 bases unmatched. The CDR3 totals 15 residues. The CDR3 loop is CASSWEQGGTGELFF. The CDR3 nucleotides read TGTGCCAGCAGTTGGGAACAGGGGGGAACCGGGGAGCTGTTTTTT.

In this sample, this clonotype turned up a few times. As DNA, the CDR3 is TGTGCCAGCAGCCGACTCGGACTAGCGGGATATCACAATGAGCAGTTCTTC. It is translated as CASSRLGLAGYHNEQFF. The chain couples TRBV12-3 or TRBV12-4 to TRBJ2-1, with 12 bases matching TRBD2. The V and J ends lost 6 bases and 5 bases, in that order; junction bases with no gene match: 11. There are 17 residues in the CDR3.

On this clonotype: A much larger clone is a single base away; this may be a read error. This chain links TRBV6-1 with TRBJ1-5; D remains unclear. The CDR3 runs 13 residues. The V and J ends lost 6 bases and 2 bases respectively, with 8 bases between them. Germline values: CDR1 MNHNS, CDR2 SASEGT. Written as DNA, the CDR3 is TGTGCCAGCAGACGGGATGGCAATCAGCCCCAGCATTTT. Its protein is CASRRDGNQPQHF.

The CDR3 DNA reads as TGTGCCAGCAGCGGTAGCGGGGGCAAACAAGAGACCCAGTACTTC. It yields the protein CASSGSGGKQETQYF. This sequence joins TRBV11-2 and TRBJ2-5; 9 nucleotides match TRBD2. This CDR3 has 15 residues. The V segment lost 5 bases and the J segment 2 bases; nucleotides outside the gene matches: 6. The germline V gene encodes CDR1 SGHAT and CDR2 FQNNGV.

The chain uses TRBV28 and TRBJ2-3; TRBD2 agrees at 11 bases. V shed 5 bases and J 6 bases; nucleotides not matched to a gene: 10. The germline V gene encodes CDR1 MDHEN and CDR2 SYDVKM. CDR3 length equals 16 residues. CDR3 loop: CASSRLAGPKEDTQYF. The CDR3 nucleotides read TGTGCCAGCAGTAGACTAGCGGGACCGAAGGAGGATACGCAGTATTTT.

The chain combines TRBV7-6 with TRBJ2-5; 10 nucleotides match TRBD2. V lost 8 bases to trimming and J lost 2 bases; unmatched junction nucleotides: 17. The germline V gene has CDR1 SGHVS and CDR2 FNYEAQ. The CDR3 covers 18 residues. CDR3 sequence (DNA): TGTGCCAGCGTGTCAACGGGACTAGCGCGAGTAACTCAAGAGACCCAGTACTTC. Protein sequence: CASVSTGLARVTQETQYF.

J is TRBJ2-1 and V is TRBV10-3; 9 positions match TRBD1. With 11 bases clipped from V and 6 bases from J, the junction kept 5 bases outside the gene matches. The CDR3 spans 12 residues. CDR1 and CDR2 from the germline V gene are ENHRY and SYGVKD. The CDR3 DNA reads as TGTGCCCTCCGGGACAGGGCCAATGAGCAGTTCTTC. This codes for CALRDRANEQFF.

The V call is TRBV2, the J call TRBJ2-7, with TRBD1 matching 7 bases. The junction had 16 bases not matched to a gene; V was cut back by 10 bases and J by 4 bases. Per the germline V gene, CDR1 is SNHLY and CDR2 is FYNNEI. CDR3 length equals 15 residues. The CDR3 here is CATRGEGGAGYEQYF. The CDR3 nucleotides read TGTGCCACCCGGGGTGAAGGGGGCGCGGGTTACGAGCAGTACTTC.

V and J are TRBV6-2 or TRBV6-3 and TRBJ2-2; D ambiguous. This CDR3 spans 15 amino acids. Trimming took off 0 bases at V and 2 bases at J, with 7 bases between the two ends. Germline CDR1 MNHEY, CDR2 SVGEGT. The CDR3 reads CASSYSIHNTGELFF. DNA for the CDR3: TGTGCCAGCAGTTACTCGATACACAACACCGGGGAGCTGTTTTTT.

This clonotype was seen at least ten times. V usage is TRBV12-3 or TRBV12-4 and J usage is TRBJ2-7, with 10 bases fitting TRBD1. The CDR3 spans 14 residues. The junction had 3 bases not matched to a gene; V was cut back by 1 base and J by 6 bases. In DNA form, the CDR3 reads TGTGCCAGCAGTTTAGGACAGGGGGCGGGCGAGCAGTACTTC. It is translated as CASSLGQGAGEQYF.

This clonotype was seen a few times. The chain uses TRBV11-2 and TRBJ2-7; no clear D. The germline V gene has CDR1 SGHAT and CDR2 FQNNGV. The CDR3 consists of 18 residues. Between the trimmed V and J ends, which lost 7 bases and 2 bases, there was a span of 27 bases. The CDR3 is CASTTNPVGQVPTYEQYF. The DNA for the CDR3 is TGTGCCAGCACTACCAACCCCGTCGGGCAGGTGCCCACCTACGAGCAGTACTTC.

This chain joins TRBV20-1 and TRBJ2-3, with 10 bases lining up with TRBD1. Trimming cost V 2 bases and J 1 base; bases outside gene matches: 6. The CDR3 totals 16 residues. Germline V CDR1 and CDR2: DFQATT, SNEGSKA (reference sequence). As DNA, the CDR3 is TGCAGTGCTAGATCGACAGGGGGCCCAGGCACAGATACGCAGTATTTT. Translated, it gives CSARSTGGPGTDTQYF.

V is TRBV3-1 and J is TRBJ2-3; no clear D gene. Trimming removed 6 bases from V and 4 bases from J, with 11 bases in between. The CDR3 sequence is 13 residues long. The germline V gene encodes CDR1 LGHDT and CDR2 YNNKEL (reference sequence). CDR3 nucleotide sequence: TGTGCCAGCAGTCTTTGGGATGCAGATACGCAGTATTTT. Protein product: CASSLWDADTQYF.

This clonotype was recorded a few times. V and J are TRBV7-2 and TRBJ1-4; 11 positions match TRBD1. Per germline, CDR1 SGHTA and CDR2 FQGNSA. The CDR3 spans 15 residues. V dropped 5 bases and J dropped 5; count of bases not matched to a gene: 4. CDR3 DNA: TGTGCCAGCAGCGCACGGGACAGGGGGAATGAAAAACTGTTTTTT. Its translation: CASSARDRGNEKLFF.

This clonotype has ten or more counts. V and J are TRBV3-1 and TRBJ2-7, with D possibly matching TRBD2 (5 bases). The V end was cut by 4 bases, the J end by 1 base, with 11 bases between. Looked up from germline, CDR1 is LGHDT and CDR2 is YNNKEL (reference sequence). This CDR3 has 14 amino acids. CDR3 sequence reads: CASSRGVASYEQYF. CDR3 sequence (DNA): TGTGCCAGCAGCCGGGGAGTAGCATCCTACGAGCAGTACTTC.

This clonotype was detected only a few times. The chain recombines TRBV20-1 with TRBJ1-5; 8 bases agree with TRBD1. Trimming cost V 1 base and J 7 bases; bases outside gene matches: 18. Germline assignment: CDR1 DFQATT and CDR2 SNEGSKA (reference sequence). The CDR3 runs 18 residues. The CDR3 region has the DNA TGCAGTGCTAGAGGTTCCCAACCGGCCCAGGGGGCCCGGCAGCCCCAGCATTTT. Amino acids: CSARGSQPAQGARQPQHF.

This clonotype was recorded many times. The chain links TRBV24-1 to TRBJ2-1; D is ambiguous. Deletions cut 9 bases from V and 0 bases from J, with 17 bases between. In germline, CDR1 is KGHDR, CDR2 SFDVKD. The CDR3 has 16 residues. CDR3 in amino acids: CATSPPRGGSYNEQFF. The DNA for the CDR3 is TGTGCCACCTCCCCCCCGAGAGGTGGCTCCTACAATGAGCAGTTCTTC.

The chain is built from TRBV10-3 and TRBJ2-7; D remains unclear. Trimming removed 4 bases from V and 7 bases from J, with 8 bases in between. The germline CDR1 and CDR2 sequences are ENHRY and SYGVKD. This CDR3 region has 11 residues. The chain's CDR3 is CAISGRREQYF. The CDR3, as DNA: TGTGCCATCAGTGGCCGTAGGGAGCAGTACTTC.

V is TRBV5-1 and J is TRBJ2-1, with 7 nucleotides matching TRBD1. V dropped 0 bases and J dropped 3; count of bases not matched to a gene: 9. CDR1 and CDR2 from the germline V gene are SGHRS and YFSETQ. The CDR3 totals 17 residues. The chain's CDR3 is CASSLEPRDSYYNEQFF. The CDR3 nucleotides are TGCGCCAGCAGCTTGGAGCCCCGGGACAGCTACTACAATGAGCAGTTCTTC. The variable domain in full, completed from reference TRBV5-1 and TRBJ2-1, reads KAGVTQTPRYLIKTRGQQVTLSCSPISGHRSVSWYQQTPGQGLQFLFEYFSETQRNKGNFPGRFSGRQFSNSRSEMNVSTLELGDSALYLCASSLEPRDSYYNEQFFGPGTRLTVL.

In its sample, this clonotype was seen a few times. The chain recombines TRBV20-1 with TRBJ2-7; TRBD1 might be the D (5 bases). Trimming left V 1 base short and J 2 bases short, with 6 bases between. The germline V gene has CDR1 DFQATT and CDR2 SNEGSKA (reference sequence). The CDR3 length is 12 residues. CDR3 sequence (DNA): TGCAGTGCTAGAGTCAGGGCCTACGAGCAGTACTTC. Its protein product is CSARVRAYEQYF.

The sample holds a few counts of this clonotype. The CDR3 nucleotides are TGTGCCAGCAGCCGAGGACTAGCGGGAGGTCCAGTAGAGACCCAGTACTTC. Protein product: CASSRGLAGGPVETQYF. The rearrangement links TRBV7-9 to TRBJ2-5; 14 bases match TRBD2. V trimming: 5 bases; J trimming: 4 bases; junction bases outside the gene matches: 9. The V gene's germline CDR1 is SEHNR and CDR2 FQNEAQ (reference sequence). The CDR3 has 17 amino acids.

The V call is TRBV7-8, the J call TRBJ2-5, with 7 bases aligning to TRBD2. The CDR3 length is 15 residues. With V trimmed by 2 bases and J by 5 bases, 8 bases remained unmatched. Germline V gives CDR1 SGHVS, CDR2 FQNEAQ. For the CDR3, the DNA is TGTGCCAGCAGCTTAAGGTCTAGCGGAGGGGAGACCCAGTACTTC. Its protein product is CASSLRSSGGETQYF.

Turning to this clonotype: Sequence at one end of the junction differs from germline and may be a read error. The chain employs TRBV15 and TRBJ2-5, with D perhaps TRBD2 (5 bases). The germline CDR1 and CDR2 sequences are LNHNV and YYDKDF (reference sequence). The CDR3 spans 14 residues. Written as DNA, the CDR3 is TGTGCCACCAGAAGAGCGGTAGAGCAAGAGACCCAGTACTTC. It encodes CATRRAVEQETQYF.

This clonotype has just a few counts. The chain carries TRBV12-3 or TRBV12-4 and TRBJ1-2, with a tentative D call TRBD1 (5 bases). The V and J ends lost 9 bases and 7 bases respectively, with 24 bases between them. The CDR3 has 15 residues. CDR3 amino acids: CARDTTDTGKGGYTF. Here the CDR3 DNA reads TGTGCCAGAGATACTACGGACACCGGAAAGGGTGGCTACACCTTC.

This clonotype was counted ten times or more. The rearrangement joins TRBV20-1 to TRBJ2-5; tentatively, D is TRBD1 (5 bases). V lost 5 bases and J lost 5, with 12 bases in between. The germline gives CDR1 DFQATT, CDR2 SNEGSKA (reference sequence). CDR3 length: 12 residues. CDR3 residues: CSAYTGWETQYF. The CDR3 DNA is TGCAGTGCTTATACAGGATGGGAGACCCAGTACTTC.